Sequencing of this T cell receptor (beta chain) was carried out in a study of CD4 T cells in relation to SARS-CoV-2 and coronaviruses. Study-level results: Monoreactive clones expanded significantly more to SARS-CoV-2 than crossreactive clones did. The assay detects memory recall responses, not culture-primed primary responses.

CD4+ T cells from unexposed donors were obtained before the COVID-19 pandemic (2011-2018). CD4 enrichment then naive enrichment separated naive from memory CD4+ cells. Deep TCR-beta sequencing used DNA from uncultured naive and memory CD4+ T cells. Clones were read by immunoSEQ multiplex PCR, and TCRdb kept only the in-frame ones, dropping some. The sample has about 70,000 clones; around 87% are singletons. V lost 2 bases and J lost 6; bases outside the gene matches: 8. Germline CDR1 reads MNHEY; CDR2 reads SVGAGI. This CDR3 has 15 amino acids. A word on this clone: No antigen is known for it.

The sample comprised memory CD4+ T cells from PBMCs. The genes are TRBV6-5 and TRBJ1-1, with 8 nucleotides matching TRBD1. This sequence originates from a human donor in good health. The CDR3 here is CASSYRTGRNAEAFF. The CDR3 DNA sequence: TGTGCCAGCAGTTACCGGACAGGGAGAAACGCTGAAGCTTTCTTT.